The clone carrying this T cell receptor (beta chain) was detected a few times. The antigen remains unidentified. From germline, CDR1 is MGHRA and CDR2 YSYEKL. Trimming removed 2 bases at V and 7 bases at J, with 18 bases between. There are 17 residues in the CDR3. This entry is derived from a study of vaccination effects on CD4 cells after COVID-19. For the study at large: Post-vaccine sample collection fell at a median of 72 days after the second dose.

With the ViraFEST assay, the study expanded antigen-specific CD4+ T cells using viral peptide pools, then sequenced them. At the end of nine to ten days of culture, CD4+ T cells were isolated. Subjects were given two BNT162b2 or mRNA-1273 vaccine doses. Recipients of the vaccine had no prior SARS-CoV-2 infection and negative nucleocapsid antibodies. In culture with about 10 IU/ml IL-2 and roughly 9.3 ug/ml peptides, PBMC were grown at fewer than 2.5 million per well. Method: immunoSEQ multiplex PCR; TCRdb's copy keeps in-frame clones and lacks some. The data hold 20,000 to 30,000 clones, with 69% observed a single time.

This specimen was CD4+ T cells from PBMCs cultured with SARS-CoV-2 spike peptides, taken after COVID-19 vaccination. This receptor was identified in a human donor who received a COVID-19 vaccine. This rearrangement joins TRBV4-1 to TRBJ1-6; weak D call: TRBD1 (5 bases). In DNA, the CDR3 is TGCGCCAGCAGCCAATCGAAAGGGGTCTCGTGGAATTCACCCCTCCACTTT. Residues: CASSQSKGVSWNSPLHF.